These 26 T cell receptor beta chains originate from one sample sequenced in a study of blood T cell repertoires in COVID-19. Using immunoSEQ multiplex PCR, the repertoire was profiled, and TCRdb retains in-frame clones only, with some absent. The table records about 420,000 clones, 85% to 90% of them present only once. Sample: peripheral blood. The origin of the receptors is a young man with COVID-19, enrolled during active disease.

A single count supports this clone. V gene TRBV7-9 combines with J gene TRBJ2-4; 8 nucleotides line up with TRBD2. The CDR3 covers 15 residues. The V segment lost 5 bases and the J segment 6 bases; nucleotides outside the gene matches: 9. CDR1 SEHNR and CDR2 FQNEAQ come from the germline V gene (reference sequence). CDR3 sequence reads: CASSRDGRVLNIQYF. In nucleotides, the CDR3 is TGTGCCAGCAGCCGCGACGGGAGGGTACTAAACATTCAGTACTTC.

Only one count was recorded for this clone. The chain employs TRBV6-1 and TRBJ2-5, with D possibly TRBD1 on 5 matching bases. Trimming took 2 bases from V and 3 from J, leaving 10 bases between them. CDR3 size: 14 residues. Germline lookup yields CDR1 MNHNS and CDR2 SASEGT. The CDR3 sequence is CASSENFREETQYF. The CDR3 DNA follows: TGTGCCAGCAGTGAAAACTTCAGGGAAGAGACCCAGTACTTC.

The DNA of the CDR3 is TGTGCCAGCCGGACTAGCGGGAGACTAGAGACCCAGTACTTC. Its protein is CASRTSGRLETQYF. The V gene is TRBV19, the J gene TRBJ2-5; 13 nucleotides align to TRBD2. The CDR3 length is 14 residues. Germline V gene data show CDR1 as LNHDA and CDR2 as SQIVND (reference sequence). Unmatched junction bases numbered 5, after V lost 9 bases and J lost 4 bases.

The genes are TRBV18 and TRBJ2-5, with D hard to call. With 3 bases removed from V and 2 bases from J, the gap between germline ends came to 7 bases. From germline, CDR1 is KGHSH and CDR2 LQKENI. The CDR3 runs to 13 residues. CDR3 in DNA: TGTGCCAGCTCACCGGGCAGGCAAGAGACCCAGTACTTC. Its translation is CASSPGRQETQYF.

The chain combines TRBV24-1 with TRBJ2-1, with 9 bases lining up with TRBD2. Germline V gene data show CDR1 as KGHDR and CDR2 as SFDVKD. This CDR3 comprises 18 residues. V lost 0 bases to trimming and J lost 0 bases; unmatched junction nucleotides: 5. The CDR3 loop is CATSDLHASGDSYNEQFF. The DNA for the CDR3 is TGTGCCACCAGTGATTTGCATGCTAGCGGGGACTCCTACAATGAGCAGTTCTTC.

Here the CDR3 reads CASSQEVHRSGNTIYF. CDR3 nucleotide sequence: TGTGCCAGCAGCCAAGAGGTACACCGATCTGGAAACACCATATATTTT. V and J are TRBV3-1 (or the pseudogene TRBV3-2) and TRBJ1-3; D call uncertain. The V gene lost 0 bases and the J gene lost 1 base, with 10 bases spanning the gap. Germline CDR1 and CDR2: LGHDT and YNNKEL (reference sequence). The CDR3 totals 16 residues.

The chain carries TRBV7-6 and TRBJ2-1; 10 nucleotides match TRBD2. With V trimmed by 6 bases and J by 0 bases, 5 bases remained unmatched. This CDR3 has 16 residues. Germline CDR1 and CDR2: SGHVS and FNYEAQ. The CDR3 nucleotides read TGTGCCAGCAGGCTACTAGCGGGGACCTCCTACAATGAGCAGTTCTTC. Translation gives CASRLLAGTSYNEQFF.

V and J are TRBV2 and TRBJ1-5; 9 nucleotides match TRBD1. Germline assignment: CDR1 SNHLY and CDR2 FYNNEI. This CDR3 comprises 15 residues. V lost 4 bases, J lost 6 bases, and 7 bases stayed unmatched. The CDR3 DNA sequence: TGTGCCAGCAGTGGGGACAGGGTGGTTAGTCAGCCCCAGCATTTT. Translation: CASSGDRVVSQPQHF.

The rearrangement uses TRBV29-1 and TRBJ1-3; D may be TRBD1 (6 bases). Germline-derived CDR1 and CDR2 are SQVTM and ANQGSEA. This CDR3 has 13 residues. V lost 7 bases, J lost 0 bases, and 10 bases lay in between. CDR3 protein: CSAQGTSGNTIYF. DNA of the CDR3: TGCAGCGCACAGGGCACCTCTGGAAACACCATATATTTT.

Written as DNA, the CDR3 is TGTGCCAGCAGTTACTCGCGAGGACAGCTCTATGGCTACACCTTC. Its translation is CASSYSRGQLYGYTF. The rearrangement links TRBV6-6 to TRBJ1-2; D might be TRBD1 (6 bases). The CDR3 consists of 15 residues. Trimming pared 0 bases from V and 4 bases from J, leaving 12 bases between. Germline V gives CDR1 MNHNY, CDR2 SVGAGI (reference sequence).

The chain carries TRBV3-1 (or the pseudogene TRBV3-2) and TRBJ1-2, with a weak D call TRBD1 (5 bases). Trimming shortened V by 3 bases and J by 8 bases, and 16 bases separated the two germline ends. CDR1 is LGHDT, CDR2 YNNKEL, per germline (reference sequence). The CDR3 length is 14 residues. The CDR3 nucleotides are TGTGCCAGCAGCCAGGACCCAGGGTCGCAGGGCTACACCTTC. Translated: CASSQDPGSQGYTF.

The rearrangement joins TRBV28 to TRBJ2-5; 8 nucleotides agree with TRBD1. Germline loops: CDR1 MDHEN, CDR2 SYDVKM. V lost 4 bases to trimming and J lost 4 bases; unmatched junction nucleotides: 5. CDR3 length: 14 residues. The CDR3 bases are TGTGCCAGCAGTTCTGGCCAGGGGGCAGAGACCCAGTACTTC. Protein: CASSSGQGAETQYF.

V usage is TRBV4-1 and J usage is TRBJ2-2; D remains unclear. Germline values: CDR1 MGHRA, CDR2 YSYEKL. Between the trimmed V and J ends, which lost 2 bases and 3 bases, there was a span of 10 bases. The CDR3 runs 15 residues. The CDR3 is CASSQKLIDTGELFF. CDR3 in DNA: TGCGCCAGCAGCCAAAAATTAATCGACACCGGGGAGCTGTTTTTT.

The chain uses TRBV5-4 and TRBJ2-2, with TRBD2 as a possible D gene (6 bases). Germline V gene sequence: CDR1 SGHNT, CDR2 YYREEE (reference sequence). Deletions cut 4 bases from V and 4 bases from J, with 11 bases between. CDR3 length: 14 residues. The CDR3 is CASSGDSTTGELFF. The DNA of the CDR3 is TGTGCCAGCAGCGGGGACTCTACCACCGGGGAGCTGTTTTTT.

The chain links TRBV4-2 to TRBJ2-5; TRBD2 aligns across 11 bases. CDR3 length: 17 residues. Losses at the gene ends were 0 bases for V and 4 bases for J; bases not matched to a gene: 7. The germline CDR1 and CDR2 sequences are LGHNA and YNFKEQ. The CDR3: CASSQDQELAGAETQYF. CDR3 DNA sequence: TGTGCCAGCAGCCAAGATCAAGAACTAGCGGGAGCAGAGACCCAGTACTTC.

V usage is TRBV15 and J usage is TRBJ2-1; D might be TRBD2 (5 bases). Trimming took 0 bases from V and 4 from J, leaving 13 bases between them. This CDR3 contains 16 residues. The germline gives CDR1 LNHNV, CDR2 YYDKDF (reference sequence). This chain's CDR3 is CATSRDRELAYNEQFF. The CDR3 DNA reads TGTGCCACCAGCAGAGATCGTGAGCTAGCTTACAATGAGCAGTTCTTC.

This rearrangement joins TRBV2 to TRBJ2-3; 7 bases agree with TRBD2. The V gene's germline CDR1 is SNHLY and CDR2 FYNNEI. The CDR3 has 15 residues. The J segment lost 2 bases and the V segment lost 7 bases, leaving 9 bases of the junction unmatched. CDR3 DNA sequence: TGTGCCAGCAAAAAGACTAGCCCGTTCACAGATACGCAGTATTTT. This codes for CASKKTSPFTDTQYF.

J is TRBJ2-1 and V is TRBV7-8; D is uncertain. With 3 bases removed from V and 3 bases from J, the gap between germline ends came to 3 bases. The CDR3 is 12 residues long. Germline V gene data show CDR1 as SGHVS and CDR2 as FQNEAQ. The CDR3 here is CASSFNYNEQFF. For the CDR3, the DNA is TGTGCCAGCAGCTTCAACTACAATGAGCAGTTCTTC.

The V gene is TRBV6-5, the J gene TRBJ1-4, with D uncertain. Germline loops: CDR1 MNHEY, CDR2 SVGAGI. The CDR3 is made up of 14 amino acids. The ends were cut back, 5 bases at V and 8 bases at J, with 15 bases in the middle. CDR3 bases: TGTGCCAGCAGTCGAACACGCTTCAACGAAAAACTGTTTTTT. Protein: CASSRTRFNEKLFF.

The rearrangement uses TRBV24-1 and TRBJ1-5; maybe TRBD1 (6 bases). The CDR3 totals 19 residues. CDR1 is KGHDR, CDR2 SFDVKD, per germline. V shed 3 bases and J shed 6 bases, with 26 bases lying between them. For the CDR3, the DNA is TGTGCCACCAGTGATCTTGGGAGTAGATGGGCAGGGGAAGTTCAGCCCCAGCATTTT. Encoded protein: CATSDLGSRWAGEVQPQHF.

The chain recombines TRBV5-6 with TRBJ2-7, with 8 bases identical to TRBD1. Unmatched junction bases numbered 14, after V lost 2 bases and J lost 4 bases. This CDR3 region has 17 residues. CDR1 is SGHDT and CDR2 is YYEEEE in the germline V gene. The CDR3 nucleotides are TGTGCCAGCAGCTTCCTAGGACAGGGCCTGATTGTATACGAGCAGTACTTC. Encoded protein: CASSFLGQGLIVYEQYF.

This clone was observed once. Sequence at one end of the junction differs from germline and may be a read error. The V call is TRBV5-4, the J call TRBJ2-7, with TRBD1 matching over 12 bases. The CDR3 is 16 residues long. Germline V gene lookup returns CDR1 SGHNT and CDR2 YYREEE (reference sequence). The CDR3 is CASSLSGTGGPYEQYF. DNA of the CDR3: TGTGCCAGCAGCTTGAGTGGGACAGGGGGCCCCTATGAGCAGTACTTC.

Regarding this clone: The sample contains more than one DNA sequence encoding this CDR3. The chain is built from TRBV11-2 and TRBJ2-5; maybe TRBD2 (5 bases). The CDR3 length is 13 residues. Germline loops: CDR1 SGHAT, CDR2 FQNNGV. Trimming took off 3 bases at V and 4 bases at J, with 9 bases between the two ends. CDR3 sequence (DNA): TGTGCCAGCAGCTTGGGTGGAGGAGAGACCCAGTACTTC. Translation gives CASSLGGGETQYF.

The chain is built from TRBV11-2 and TRBJ2-7; 14 bases are a match to TRBD2. The CDR3 runs to 17 residues. CDR1 and CDR2 from the germline V gene are SGHAT and FQNNGV. With 5 bases clipped from V and 3 bases from J, the junction kept 9 bases outside the gene matches. DNA of the CDR3: TGTGCCAGCAGCGGGCCGGAGGGACTAGCGGGAGACTACGAGCAGTACTTC. Its translation is CASSGPEGLAGDYEQYF. Supplemented by reference TRBV11-2 and TRBJ2-7, the full variable domain reads EAGVAQSPRYKIIEKRQSVAFWCNPISGHATLYWYQQILGQGPKLLIQFQNNGVVDDSQLPKDRFSAERLKGVDSTLKIQPAKLEDSAVYLCASSGPEGLAGDYEQYFGPGTRLTVT.

The chain combines TRBV2 with TRBJ2-7, with 9 bases lining up with TRBD1. J gave up 3 bases and V 8 bases, and 11 bases lay outside the gene matches. The CDR3 totals 15 residues. CDR1 is SNHLY and CDR2 is FYNNEI in the germline V gene. The CDR3 DNA is TGTGCCAGCCATAAGGGACAGGGAAGGGACTACGAGCAGTACTTC. Encoded protein: CASHKGQGRDYEQYF. The whole variable domain, remainder taken from reference TRBV2 and TRBJ2-7, is EPEVTQTPSHQVTQMGQEVILRCVPISNHLYFYWYRQILGQKVEFLVSFYNNEISEKSEIFDDQFSVERPDGSNFTLKIRSTKLEDSAMYFCASHKGQGRDYEQYFGPGTRLTVT.

The chain links TRBV27 to TRBJ1-6, with 8 bases fitting TRBD1. The ends lost 5 bases at V and 9 bases at J; junction bases unmatched: 18. Germline V gene data show CDR1 as MNHEY and CDR2 as SMNVEV (reference sequence). The CDR3 runs 18 residues. CDR3 in DNA: TGTGCCAGCAGTCTTATGCCCCCCACCGGGACAGGCATTTCACCCCTCCACTTT. Its protein is CASSLMPPTGTGISPLHF.